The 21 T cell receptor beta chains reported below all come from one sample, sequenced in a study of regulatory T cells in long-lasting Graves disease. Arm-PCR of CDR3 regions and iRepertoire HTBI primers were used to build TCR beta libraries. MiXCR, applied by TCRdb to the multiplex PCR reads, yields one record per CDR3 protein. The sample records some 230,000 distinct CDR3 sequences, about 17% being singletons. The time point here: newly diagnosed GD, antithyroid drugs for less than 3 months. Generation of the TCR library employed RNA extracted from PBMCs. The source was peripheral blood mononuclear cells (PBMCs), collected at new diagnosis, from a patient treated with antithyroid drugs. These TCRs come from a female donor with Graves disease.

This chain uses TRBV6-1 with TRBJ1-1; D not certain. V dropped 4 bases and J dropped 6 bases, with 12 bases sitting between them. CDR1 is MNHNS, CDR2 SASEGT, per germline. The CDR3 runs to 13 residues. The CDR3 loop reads CASSAGLRSEAFF. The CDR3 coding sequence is TGTGCCAGCAGTGCTGGGCTGAGATCTGAAGCTTTCTTT.

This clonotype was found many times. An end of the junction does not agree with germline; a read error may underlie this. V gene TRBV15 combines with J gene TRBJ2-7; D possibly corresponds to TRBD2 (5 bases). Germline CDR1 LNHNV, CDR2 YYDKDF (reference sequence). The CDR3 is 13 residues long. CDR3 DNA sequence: TGTGCCACCAGCAGAGATCGAGCGGCACCCCGACACTTC. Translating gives CATSRDRAAPRHF. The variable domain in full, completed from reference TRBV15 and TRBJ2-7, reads DAMVIQNPRYQVTQFGKPVTLSCSQTLNHNVMYWYQQKSSQAPKLLFHYYDKDFNNEADTPDNFQSRRPNTSFCFLDIRSPGLGDTAMYLCATSRDRAAPRHFGPGTRLTVT.

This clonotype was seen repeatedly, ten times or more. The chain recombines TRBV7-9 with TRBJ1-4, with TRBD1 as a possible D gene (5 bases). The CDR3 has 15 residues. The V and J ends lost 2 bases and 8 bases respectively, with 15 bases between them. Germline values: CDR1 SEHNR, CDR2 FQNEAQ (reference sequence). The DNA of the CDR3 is TGTGCCAGCAGCTTAATTGGGACCGTGGGGGAAAAACTGTTTTTT. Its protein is CASSLIGTVGEKLFF.

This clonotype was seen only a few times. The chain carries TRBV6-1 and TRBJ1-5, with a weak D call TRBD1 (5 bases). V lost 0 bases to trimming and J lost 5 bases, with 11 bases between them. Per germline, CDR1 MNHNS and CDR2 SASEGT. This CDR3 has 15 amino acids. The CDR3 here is CASSEAQQEDQPQHF. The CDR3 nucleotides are TGTGCCAGCAGTGAAGCGCAACAGGAGGATCAGCCCCAGCATTTT.

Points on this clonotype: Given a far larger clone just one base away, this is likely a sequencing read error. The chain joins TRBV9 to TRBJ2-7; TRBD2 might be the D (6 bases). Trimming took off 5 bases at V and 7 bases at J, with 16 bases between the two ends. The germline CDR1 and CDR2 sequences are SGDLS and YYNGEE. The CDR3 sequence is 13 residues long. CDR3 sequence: CASSDLRRGEQYF. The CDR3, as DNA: TGTGCCAGCAGTGACCTTCGGCGGGGTGAGCAGTACTTC.

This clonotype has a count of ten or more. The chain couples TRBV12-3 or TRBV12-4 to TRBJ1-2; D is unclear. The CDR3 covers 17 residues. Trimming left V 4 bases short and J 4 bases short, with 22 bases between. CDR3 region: CASSSTQTPRDTYGYTF. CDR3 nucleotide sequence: TGTGCCAGCAGTTCAACCCAGACACCTCGGGATACCTATGGCTACACCTTC.

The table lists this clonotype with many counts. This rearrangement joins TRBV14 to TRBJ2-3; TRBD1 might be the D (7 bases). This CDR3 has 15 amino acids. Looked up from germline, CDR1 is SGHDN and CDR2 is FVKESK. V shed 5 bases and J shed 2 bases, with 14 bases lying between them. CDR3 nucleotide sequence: TGTGCCAGCAGCGGTGCGGGACAGAACACAGATACGCAGTATTTT. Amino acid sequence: CASSGAGQNTDTQYF. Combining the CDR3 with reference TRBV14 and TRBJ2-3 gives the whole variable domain EAGVTQFPSHSVIEKGQTVTLRCDPISGHDNLYWYRRVMGKEIKFLLHFVKESKQDESGMPNNRFLAERTGGTYSTLKVQPAELEDSGVYFCASSGAGQNTDTQYFGPGTRLTVL.

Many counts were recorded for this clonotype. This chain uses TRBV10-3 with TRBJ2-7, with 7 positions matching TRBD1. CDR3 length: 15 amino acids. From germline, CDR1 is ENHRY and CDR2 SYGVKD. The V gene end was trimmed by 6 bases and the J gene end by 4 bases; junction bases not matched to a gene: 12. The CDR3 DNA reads TGTGCCATCAGGAAAACCGGGACAGCTAATTACGAGCAGTACTTC. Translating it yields CAIRKTGTANYEQYF.

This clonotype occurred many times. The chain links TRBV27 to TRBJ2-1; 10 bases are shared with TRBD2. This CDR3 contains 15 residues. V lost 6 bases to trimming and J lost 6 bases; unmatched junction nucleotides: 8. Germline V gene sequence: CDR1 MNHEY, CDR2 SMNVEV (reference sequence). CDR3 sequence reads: CASRPGTSEGNEQFF. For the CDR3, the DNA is TGTGCCAGCAGGCCCGGGACTAGCGAGGGCAATGAGCAGTTCTTC.

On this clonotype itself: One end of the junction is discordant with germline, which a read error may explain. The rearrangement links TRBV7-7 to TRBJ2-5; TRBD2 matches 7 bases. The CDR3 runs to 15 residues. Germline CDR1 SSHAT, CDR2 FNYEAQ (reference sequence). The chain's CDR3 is CASSYSPAGPETQYF. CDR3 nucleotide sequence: TGTGCTAGCAGCTACTCCCCAGCGGGACCCGAGACCCAGTACTTC.

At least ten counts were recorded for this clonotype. This CDR3 reads CASSQGGSGSYEQYF. The CDR3 DNA reads TGCGCCAGCAGCCAAGGGGGTAGCGGAAGCTACGAGCAGTACTTC. The J gene is TRBJ2-7, the V gene TRBV4-1; maybe TRBD2 (6 bases). Trimming took off 1 base at V and 3 bases at J, with 13 bases between the two ends. The CDR3 length is 15 residues. In germline, CDR1 is MGHRA, CDR2 YSYEKL.

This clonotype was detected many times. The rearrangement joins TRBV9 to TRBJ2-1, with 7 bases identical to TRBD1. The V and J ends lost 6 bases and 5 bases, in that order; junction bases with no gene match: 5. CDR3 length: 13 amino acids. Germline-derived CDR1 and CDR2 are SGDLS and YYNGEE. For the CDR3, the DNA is TGTGCCAGCACCAAAACAGGGGACAATGAGCAGTTCTTC. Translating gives CASTKTGDNEQFF.

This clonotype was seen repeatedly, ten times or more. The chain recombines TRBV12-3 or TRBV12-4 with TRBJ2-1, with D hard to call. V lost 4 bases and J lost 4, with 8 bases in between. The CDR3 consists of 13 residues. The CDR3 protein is CASSSYGYNEQFF. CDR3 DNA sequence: TGTGCCAGCAGTTCGTACGGTTACAATGAGCAGTTCTTC.

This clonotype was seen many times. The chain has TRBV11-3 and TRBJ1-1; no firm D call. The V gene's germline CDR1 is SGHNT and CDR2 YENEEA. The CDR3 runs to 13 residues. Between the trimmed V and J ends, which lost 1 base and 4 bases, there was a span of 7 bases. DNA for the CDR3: TGTGCCAGCAGCTTAGGTATGTCCACTGAAGCTTTCTTT. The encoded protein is CASSLGMSTEAFF.

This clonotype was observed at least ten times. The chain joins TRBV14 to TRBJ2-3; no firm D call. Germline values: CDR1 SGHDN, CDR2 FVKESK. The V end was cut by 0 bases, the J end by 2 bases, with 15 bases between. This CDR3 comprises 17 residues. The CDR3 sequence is CASSQDARRETTDTQYF. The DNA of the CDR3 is TGTGCCAGCAGCCAAGATGCGAGAAGAGAAACCACAGATACGCAGTATTTT.

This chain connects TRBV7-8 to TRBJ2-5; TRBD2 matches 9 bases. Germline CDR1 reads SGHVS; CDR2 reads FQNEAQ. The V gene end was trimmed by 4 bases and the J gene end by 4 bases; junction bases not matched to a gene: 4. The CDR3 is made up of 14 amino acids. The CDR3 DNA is TGTGCCAGCAGCTCCCTGGGACTAGCAGAGACCCAGTACTTC. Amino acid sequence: CASSSLGLAETQYF.

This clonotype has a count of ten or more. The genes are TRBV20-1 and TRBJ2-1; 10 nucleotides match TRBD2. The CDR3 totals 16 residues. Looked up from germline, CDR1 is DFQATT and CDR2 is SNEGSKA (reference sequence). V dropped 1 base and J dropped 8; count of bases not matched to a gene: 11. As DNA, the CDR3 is TGCAGTGCTAGAGTCGCGAGCGGGAGGGCCCCGGATGAGCAGTTCTTC. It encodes CSARVASGRAPDEQFF.

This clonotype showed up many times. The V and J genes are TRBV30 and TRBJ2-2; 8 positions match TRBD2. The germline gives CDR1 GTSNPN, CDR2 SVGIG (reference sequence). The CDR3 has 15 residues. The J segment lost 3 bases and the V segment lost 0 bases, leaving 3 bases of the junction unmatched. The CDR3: CAWSVREVHTGELFF. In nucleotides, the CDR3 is TGTGCCTGGAGTGTGCGGGAGGTTCACACCGGGGAGCTGTTTTTT.

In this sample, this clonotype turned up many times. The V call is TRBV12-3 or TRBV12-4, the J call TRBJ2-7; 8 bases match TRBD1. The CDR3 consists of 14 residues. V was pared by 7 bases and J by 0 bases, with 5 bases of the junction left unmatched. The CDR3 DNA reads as TGTGCCAGCACTCGACAGGGGAGCTCCTACGAGCAGTACTTC. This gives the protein CASTRQGSSYEQYF.

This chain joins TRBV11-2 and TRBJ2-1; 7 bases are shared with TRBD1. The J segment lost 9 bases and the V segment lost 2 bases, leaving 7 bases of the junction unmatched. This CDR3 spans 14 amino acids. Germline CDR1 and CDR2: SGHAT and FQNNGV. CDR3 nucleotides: TGTGCCAGCAGCTTAATCAGACAGGGTGGTGAGCAGTTCTTC. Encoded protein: CASSLIRQGGEQFF.

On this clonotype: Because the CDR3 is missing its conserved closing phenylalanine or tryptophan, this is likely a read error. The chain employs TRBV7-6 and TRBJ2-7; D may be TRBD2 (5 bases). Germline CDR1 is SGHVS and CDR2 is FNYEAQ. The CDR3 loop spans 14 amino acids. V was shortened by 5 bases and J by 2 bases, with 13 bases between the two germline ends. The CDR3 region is CASSKTSGAYEQYS. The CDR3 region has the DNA TGTGCCAGCAGCAAAACTAGTGGGGCCTACGAGCAGTACTCC.